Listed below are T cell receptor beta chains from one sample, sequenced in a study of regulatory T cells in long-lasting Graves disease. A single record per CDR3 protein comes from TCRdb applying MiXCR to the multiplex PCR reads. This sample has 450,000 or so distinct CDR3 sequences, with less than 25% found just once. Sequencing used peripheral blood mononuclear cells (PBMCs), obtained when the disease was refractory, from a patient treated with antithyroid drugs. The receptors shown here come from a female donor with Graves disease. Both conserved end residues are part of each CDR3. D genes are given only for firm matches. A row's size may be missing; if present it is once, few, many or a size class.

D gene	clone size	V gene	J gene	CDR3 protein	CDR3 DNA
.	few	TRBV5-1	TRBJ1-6	CASSLVPGYDSPLHF	TGCGCCAGCAGCTTGGTTCCAGGGTACGATTCACCCCTCCACTTT
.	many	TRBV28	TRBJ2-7	CASSSQPGGISYEQYF	TGTGCCAGCAGTTCCCAACCTGGGGGCATCTCCTACGAGCAGTACTTC
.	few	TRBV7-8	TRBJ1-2	CASSLLQAGDYGYTF	TGTGCCAGCAGCTTACTCCAAGCAGGGGACTATGGCTACACCTTC
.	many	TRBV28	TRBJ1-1	CASSFTTSLGAFF	TGTGCCAGCAGTTTTACTACATCTCTTGGAGCTTTCTTT
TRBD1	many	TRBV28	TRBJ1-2	CASSRAGTGNYGYTF	TGTGCCAGCAGTAGAGCCGGGACAGGGAACTATGGCTACACCTTC
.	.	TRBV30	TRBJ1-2	CAWSPHFGPGKGYTF	TGTGCCTGGAGTCCCCACTTCGGACCCGGCAAGGGCTACACCTTC
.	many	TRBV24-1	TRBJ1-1	CATSSGLMNTEAFF	TGTGCCACCAGTTCAGGCCTCATGAACACTGAAGCTTTCTTT
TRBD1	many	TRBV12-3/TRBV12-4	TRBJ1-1	CASSPYRGTMNTEAFF	TGTGCCAGCAGTCCTTACAGGGGTACGATGAACACTGAAGCTTTCTTT
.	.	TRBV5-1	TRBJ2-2	CASSVSGTGNTGELFF	TGCGCCAGCAGCGTGAGTGGGACCGGTAACACCGGGGAGCTGTTTTTT
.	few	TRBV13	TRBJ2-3	CASSSVADTQYF	TGTGCCAGCAGCTCAGTAGCAGATACGCAGTATTTT
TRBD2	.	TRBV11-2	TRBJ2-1	CASSLVRGVSYNEQFF	TGTGCCAGCAGCTTAGTGCGGGGGGTCTCCTACAATGAGCAGTTCTTC
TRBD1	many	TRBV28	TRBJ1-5	CASSFGGQGINQPQHF	TGTGCCAGCAGTTTTGGGGGACAGGGGATCAATCAGCCCCAGCATTTT
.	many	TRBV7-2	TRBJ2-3	CASSLVADTQYF	TGTGCCAGCAGCTTAGTGGCAGATACGCAGTATTTT
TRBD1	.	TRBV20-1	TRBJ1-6	CSARAQRNRGSPLHF	TGCAGTGCTAGAGCCCAGCGGAACAGGGGTTCACCCCTCCACTTT
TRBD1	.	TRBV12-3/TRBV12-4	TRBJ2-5	CAIRGGQGSWETQYF	TGTGCCATCAGGGGGGGACAGGGAAGCTGGGAGACCCAGTACTTC
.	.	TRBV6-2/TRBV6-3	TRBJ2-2	CASSYFYRTEILTGELFF	TGTGCCAGCAGTTACTTTTATAGGACAGAGATCCTAACCGGGGAGCTGTTTTTT
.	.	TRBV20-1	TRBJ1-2	CSAGSLNYGYTF	TGCAGTGCTGGCTCGCTTAACTATGGCTACACCTTC
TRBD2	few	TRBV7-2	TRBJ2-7	CASSLLVLAGSEQYF	TGTGCCAGCAGCTTACTGGTACTAGCGGGCTCCGAGCAGTACTTC
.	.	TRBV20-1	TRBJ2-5	CSAGLGVETQYF	TGCAGTGCGGGACTTGGCGTGGAGACCCAGTACTTC
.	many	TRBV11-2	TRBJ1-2	CASSLDFAGTGYGYTF	TGTGCCAGCAGCTTAGATTTTGCCGGGACTGGCTATGGCTACACCTTC
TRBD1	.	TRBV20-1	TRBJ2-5	CSVAGTDQETQYF	TGCAGTGTCGCCGGGACAGACCAAGAGACCCAGTACTTC
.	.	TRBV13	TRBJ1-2	CASSLGPSAPPNYGYTF	TGTGCCAGCAGCTTAGGTCCCTCGGCCCCCCCTAACTATGGCTACACCTTC
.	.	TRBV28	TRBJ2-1	CASSFGASSYNEQFF	TGTGCCAGCAGTTTTGGGGCAAGCTCCTACAATGAGCAGTTCTTC
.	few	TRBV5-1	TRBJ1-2	CASSFGRGEGYTF	TGCGCCAGCAGCTTTGGACGGGGAGAGGGCTACACCTTC
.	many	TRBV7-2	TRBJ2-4	CASSLAVAKNIQYF	TGTGCCAGCAGCTTAGCAGTAGCCAAAAACATTCAGTACTTC
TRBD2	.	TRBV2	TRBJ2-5	CASTQGAGGQETQYF	TGTGCCAGCACCCAGGGAGCGGGGGGTCAAGAGACCCAGTACTTC
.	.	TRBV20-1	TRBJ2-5	CSARPYGTLQETQYF	TGCAGTGCTAGACCCTATGGGACTCTTCAAGAGACCCAGTACTTC
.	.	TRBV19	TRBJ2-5	CASSILGQETQYF	TGTGCCAGTAGTATACTCGGACAAGAGACCCAGTACTTC
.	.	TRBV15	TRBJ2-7	CATSRGPGVSYEQYF	TGTGCCACCAGCAGAGGTCCAGGGGTTTCCTACGAGCAGTACTTC
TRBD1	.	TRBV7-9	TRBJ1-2	CAHYQGGQGQGSGYTF	TGTGCCCACTACCAAGGAGGACAGGGACAAGGTAGTGGCTACACCTTC
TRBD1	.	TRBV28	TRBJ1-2	CASSPTGDGTGTGYYGYTF	TGTGCCAGCAGTCCGACAGGGGACGGCACCGGGACAGGGTACTATGGCTACACCTTC
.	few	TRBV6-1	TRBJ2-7	CASSRVFSYEQYF	TGTGCCAGCAGTAGAGTCTTCTCCTACGAGCAGTACTTC
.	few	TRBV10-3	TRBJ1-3	CAISEGTPYSGNTIYF	TGTGCCATCAGTGAGGGGACACCTTACTCTGGAAACACCATATATTTT
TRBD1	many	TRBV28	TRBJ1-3	CASSTGGSGNTIYF	TGTGCCAGCAGCACAGGGGGGTCTGGAAACACCATATATTTT
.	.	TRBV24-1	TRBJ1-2	CATSVDYNYGYTF	TGTGCCACCAGTGTAGACTATAACTATGGCTACACCTTC
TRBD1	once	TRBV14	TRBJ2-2	CASSMTGGLYGELFF	TGTGCCAGCAGCATGACAGGGGGGCTCTACGGGGAGCTGTTTTTT
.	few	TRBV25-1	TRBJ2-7	CASRTDYEQYF	TGTGCCAGCAGGACAGACTACGAGCAGTACTTC
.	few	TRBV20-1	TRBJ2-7	CSAEQGRASYEQYF	TGCAGTGCTGAACAGGGCAGGGCCTCCTACGAGCAGTACTTC
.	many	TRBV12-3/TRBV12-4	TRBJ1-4	CASSSDAPTATNEKLFF	TGTGCCAGCAGTTCCGACGCCCCGACAGCAACTAATGAAAAACTGTTTTTT
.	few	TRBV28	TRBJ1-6	CASQERTSPPLHF	TGTGCCAGTCAGGAGCGGACGAGTCCACCCCTCCACTTT
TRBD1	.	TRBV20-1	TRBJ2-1	CSARVKDRGRSYSRSYNEQFF	TGCAGTGCTAGAGTAAAGGACAGGGGCCGAAGTTATTCTCGCTCCTACAATGAGCAGTTCTTC
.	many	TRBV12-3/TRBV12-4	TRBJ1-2	CASRAPVGEITF	TGTGCCAGCAGGGCCCCGGTGGGGGAAATTACCTTC
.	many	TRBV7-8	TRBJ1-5	CASSLLGRLIDQPQHF	TGTGCCAGCAGCTTACTGGGGCGGCTCATCGATCAGCCCCAGCATTTT
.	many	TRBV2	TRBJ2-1	CASSFGKELYNEQFF	TGTGCCAGCAGCTTTGGCAAAGAGCTCTACAATGAGCAGTTCTTC
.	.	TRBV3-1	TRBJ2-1	CASSQDLIQGWYNEQFF	TGTGCCAGCAGCCAGGACTTAATACAGGGTTGGTACAATGAGCAGTTCTTC
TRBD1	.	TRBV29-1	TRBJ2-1	CSVEARTGNNEQFF	TGCAGCGTTGAAGCCCGGACAGGGAATAATGAGCAGTTCTTC
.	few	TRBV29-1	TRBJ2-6	CSVDVGRWAGANVLTF	TGCAGCGTTGATGTTGGTCGGTGGGCTGGGGCCAACGTCCTGACTTTC
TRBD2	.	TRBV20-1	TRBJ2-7	CSAKKAGGSYEQYF	TGCAGTGCTAAGAAGGCGGGGGGGTCCTACGAGCAGTACTTC
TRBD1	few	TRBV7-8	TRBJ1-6	CASSGRQGYNSPLHF	TGTGCCAGCAGCGGACGACAGGGGTATAATTCACCCCTCCACTTT
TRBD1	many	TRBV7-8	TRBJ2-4	CASSYRPGTGGMDIQYF	TGTGCCAGCAGCTACAGACCCGGGACAGGGGGCATGGACATTCAGTACTTC